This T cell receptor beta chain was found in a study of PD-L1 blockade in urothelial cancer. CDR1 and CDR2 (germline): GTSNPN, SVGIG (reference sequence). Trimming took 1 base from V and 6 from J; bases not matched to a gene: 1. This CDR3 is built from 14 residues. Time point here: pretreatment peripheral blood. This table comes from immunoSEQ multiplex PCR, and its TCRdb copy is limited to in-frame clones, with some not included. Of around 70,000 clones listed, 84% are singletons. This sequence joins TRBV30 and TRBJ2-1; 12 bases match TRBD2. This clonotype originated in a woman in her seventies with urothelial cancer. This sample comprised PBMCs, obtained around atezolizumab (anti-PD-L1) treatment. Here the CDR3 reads CAWSGLAGVNEQFF. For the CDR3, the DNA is TGTGCCTGGAGTGGACTAGCGGGGGTCAATGAGCAGTTCTTC.